The count of the clone carrying this T cell receptor beta chain is one. The antigen remains undetermined. This specimen belongs to a study of PD-1 blockade in classical Hodgkin lymphoma. Points from the study as a whole: Lower baseline TCR diversity was reported for newly diagnosed patients than for healthy donors. Exclusion covered patients beginning nivolumab under 1 year post-ASCT.

Trimming left V 1 base short and J 5 bases short, with 11 bases between. The CDR3 has 13 residues. The V gene's germline CDR1 is GTSNPN and CDR2 SVGIG (reference sequence). Assay: immunoSEQ multiplex PCR; the TCRdb copy retains only in-frame clones and omits some. The data contain some 96,000 clones, roughly 92% of them singletons. Every single patient, without exception, relapsed after autologous stem cell transplantation, and brentuximab vedotin exposure varied. The V gene is TRBV30, the J gene TRBJ1-2; no firm D call. The receptor comes from a human donor with classical Hodgkin lymphoma. The sample was peripheral blood mononuclear cells (PBMCs), taken at baseline. This CDR3 reads CAWSERKTYGYTF. The CDR3, as DNA: TGTGCCTGGAGTGAACGAAAGACTTATGGCTACACCTTC. Using reference TRBV30 and TRBJ1-2 for the parts outside the CDR3, the full variable domain is SQTIHQWPATLVQPVGSPLSLECTVEGTSNPNLYWYRQAAGRGLQLLFYSVGIGQISSEVPQNLSASRPQDRQFILSSKKLLLSDSGFYLCAWSERKTYGYTFGSGTRLTVV.